This entry lists 15 T cell receptor beta chains sequenced from one sample in a study of T cells after yellow fever vaccination. TCRdb itself ran the 5' RACE reads through MiXCR, one entry per CDR3 protein. The repertoire holds 4,500 to 6,500 distinct CDR3 sequences, about 6% seen once, with under 75% in the top ten. Source: PBMCs, either bulk or a sorted T-cell subset (CD4+, CD8+, memory, or dextramer-sorted; not recorded which), taken more than 13 days after the first yellow fever vaccination. Source of these receptors: a man in his late teens or twenties who received the YFV17D yellow fever vaccine.

This clonotype was observed at least ten times. The chain has TRBV7-2 and TRBJ2-3, with unresolved D. Germline V gene data show CDR1 as SGHTA and CDR2 as FQGNSA. V was cut by 1 base and J by 5 bases, with 1 base left in between. This CDR3 has 11 residues. DNA of the CDR3: TGTGCCAGCAGCTTAGTAGATACGCAGTATTTT. Translated, it gives CASSLVDTQYF.

The chain employs TRBV10-3 and TRBJ2-7; unclear D gene. V lost 6 bases to trimming and J lost 6 bases, with 15 bases between them. This CDR3 contains 13 residues. Germline CDR1 is ENHRY and CDR2 is SYGVKD. Here the CDR3 reads CAISPGLLCEQYF. CDR3 nucleotide sequence: TGTGCCATCAGCCCCGGGCTCCTCTGCGAGCAGTACTTC.

In this sample, this clonotype turned up many times. The rearrangement links TRBV4-1 to TRBJ1-6; D remains unclear. The CDR3 sequence is 12 residues long. V gave up 5 bases and J gave up 6 bases, with 5 bases separating them. CDR1 is MGHRA, CDR2 YSYEKL, per germline. CDR3 nucleotide sequence: TGCGCCAGCAGCACATTTAATTCACCCCTCCACTTT. Protein: CASSTFNSPLHF.

The V and J genes are TRBV10-3 and TRBJ2-1; D unresolved. CDR1 is ENHRY, CDR2 SYGVKD, per germline. V was trimmed by 9 bases and J by 5 bases, leaving 17 bases between them. The length of the CDR3 is 14 residues. CDR3 region: CAMGPGLRHNEQFF. The CDR3 DNA reads TGTGCCATGGGCCCCGGGCTCCGGCACAATGAGCAGTTCTTC.

Many counts were recorded for this clonotype. The chain couples TRBV5-4 to TRBJ2-1; TRBD2 aligns across 8 bases. The CDR3 consists of 15 residues. CDR1 is SGHNT and CDR2 is YYREEE in the germline V gene (reference sequence). The ends lost 3 bases at V and 4 bases at J; junction bases unmatched: 6. The CDR3 spells CASSYSGGRYNEQFF. In DNA form, the CDR3 reads TGTGCCAGCAGCTACAGCGGGGGTCGGTACAATGAGCAGTTCTTC.

In its sample, this clonotype was seen many times. This chain uses TRBV6-5 with TRBJ2-2; 8 bases line up with TRBD1. Germline V CDR1 and CDR2: MNHEY, SVGAGI. Germline trimming cut 2 bases from V and 7 bases from J; bases unmatched to any gene: 6. CDR3 length equals 15 residues. The CDR3 DNA follows: TGTGCCAGCAGTTACGGTCAGGGGGCAGTCGGGGAGCTGTTTTTT. This encodes CASSYGQGAVGELFF.

Only a few counts were recorded for this clonotype. This chain uses TRBV12-3 or TRBV12-4 with TRBJ1-1; D not resolved. Trimming cost V 6 bases and J 5 bases, with 13 bases left between them. The length of the CDR3 is 13 residues. CDR3 sequence: CASRGSGGTEAFF. As DNA, the CDR3 is TGTGCCAGCAGGGGATCAGGAGGTACTGAAGCTTTCTTT.

There are many counts of this clonotype. V and J are TRBV5-1 and TRBJ2-1; 13 bases fit TRBD2. This CDR3 region has 15 residues. The junction had 7 bases not matched to a gene; V was cut back by 5 bases and J by 8 bases. CDR1 is SGHRS and CDR2 is YFSETQ in the germline V gene. The CDR3 region has the DNA TGCGCCAGCAGACGTGGGACTAGCGGGGTTGATGAGCAGTTCTTC. It specifies CASRRGTSGVDEQFF.

This clonotype appeared many times. The rearrangement joins TRBV20-1 to TRBJ2-7; D may be TRBD1 or TRBD2 (6 bases each). There are 11 residues in the CDR3. Looked up from germline, CDR1 is DFQATT and CDR2 is SNEGSKA (reference sequence). The V gene lost 3 bases and the J gene lost 7 bases, with 10 bases spanning the gap. The CDR3: CSASRGLEQYF. The CDR3 DNA reads TGCAGTGCTAGCCGGGGGCTGGAGCAGTACTTC.

This clonotype showed up many times. The chain has TRBV24-1 and TRBJ2-1, with 10 positions matching TRBD1. There are 16 residues in the CDR3. The germline V gene has CDR1 KGHDR and CDR2 SFDVKD. The V and J ends lost 2 bases and 4 bases, in that order; junction bases with no gene match: 4. The CDR3 here is CATSDWGQGSYNEQFF. In DNA, the CDR3 is TGTGCCACCAGTGATTGGGGACAGGGGTCGTACAATGAGCAGTTCTTC.

Ten or more counts support this clonotype. The chain has TRBV25-1 and TRBJ2-3; TRBD1 is a possible D gene (5 bases). CDR3 length: 16 amino acids. V was pared by 3 bases and J by 4 bases, with 17 bases between. Germline CDR1 is MGHDK and CDR2 is SYGVNS. CDR3 nucleotides: TGTGCCAGCAGTGACGTTTTTTGGGGCATAGCAGATACGCAGTATTTT. Its translation is CASSDVFWGIADTQYF.

This clonotype occurred many times. The CDR3 DNA reads TGCGCCAGCAGCCCGGGACAGACTAGCACAGATACGCAGTATTTT. Protein: CASSPGQTSTDTQYF. This chain connects TRBV5-1 to TRBJ2-3; 7 bases are a match to TRBD1. The V and J ends lost 4 bases and 0 bases, in that order; junction bases with no gene match: 5. Germline V lookup: CDR1 SGHRS, CDR2 YFSETQ. The CDR3 is 15 amino acids.

This clonotype was picked up many times. V gene TRBV18 combines with J gene TRBJ2-2, with D perhaps matching TRBD2 (5 bases). V shed 2 bases and J shed 1 base, with 5 bases lying between them. Germline V gene data show CDR1 as KGHSH and CDR2 as LQKENI. The CDR3 loop spans 14 amino acids. This CDR3 reads CASSPAGNTGELFF. As DNA, the CDR3 is TGTGCCAGCTCACCAGCGGGGAACACCGGGGAGCTGTTTTTT.

This clonotype was observed at least ten times. The rearrangement uses TRBV10-3 and TRBJ1-2; D may be TRBD1 (5 bases). CDR3 length equals 13 residues. Between the trimmed V and J ends, which lost 6 bases and 7 bases, there was a span of 15 bases. Per the germline V gene, CDR1 is ENHRY and CDR2 is SYGVKD. Here the CDR3 DNA reads TGTGCCATCAGCAGGGAACTCTCCCCTGGCTACACCTTC. It encodes CAISRELSPGYTF.

This clonotype was seen many times. The V and J genes are TRBV7-8 and TRBJ2-7; D is undetermined. CDR1 is SGHVS and CDR2 is FQNEAQ in the germline V gene. The CDR3 contains 15 residues. V shed 4 bases and J shed 2 bases, with 15 bases lying between them. The CDR3 protein is CASSSMVGSAYEQYV. The CDR3 DNA reads TGTGCCAGCAGCTCGATGGTGGGCTCGGCCTACGAGCAGTACGTC.